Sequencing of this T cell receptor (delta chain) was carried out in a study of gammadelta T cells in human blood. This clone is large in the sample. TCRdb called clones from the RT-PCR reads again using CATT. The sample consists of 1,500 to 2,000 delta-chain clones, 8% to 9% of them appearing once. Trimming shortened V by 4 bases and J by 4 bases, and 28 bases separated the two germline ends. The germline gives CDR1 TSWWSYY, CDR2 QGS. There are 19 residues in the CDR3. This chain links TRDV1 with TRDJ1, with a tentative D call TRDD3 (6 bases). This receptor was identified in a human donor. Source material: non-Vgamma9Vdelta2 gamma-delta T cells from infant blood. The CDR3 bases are TGTGCTCTTGGGGCAATTCCCAGAAAAAGTAGTTGCTGGGGCGATAAACTCATCTTT. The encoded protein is CALGAIPRKSSCWGDKLIF.